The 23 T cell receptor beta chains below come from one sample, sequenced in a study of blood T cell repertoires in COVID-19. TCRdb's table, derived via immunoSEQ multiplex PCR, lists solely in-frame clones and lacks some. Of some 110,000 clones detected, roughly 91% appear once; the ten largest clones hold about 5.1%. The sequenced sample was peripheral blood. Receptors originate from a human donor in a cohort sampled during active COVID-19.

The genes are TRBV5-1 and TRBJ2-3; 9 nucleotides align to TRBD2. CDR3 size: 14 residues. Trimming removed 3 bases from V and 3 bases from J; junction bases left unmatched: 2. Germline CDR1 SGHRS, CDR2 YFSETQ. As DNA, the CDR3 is TGCGCCAGCAGCTATCTAGCGGGGACAGATACGCAGTATTTT. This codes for CASSYLAGTDTQYF.

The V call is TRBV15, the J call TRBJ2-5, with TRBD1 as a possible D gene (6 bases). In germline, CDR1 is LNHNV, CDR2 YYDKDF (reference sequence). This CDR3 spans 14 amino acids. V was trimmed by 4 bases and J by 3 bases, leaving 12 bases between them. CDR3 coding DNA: TGTGCCACCAGCACTAAGGACAGAGAAGAGACCCAGTACTTC. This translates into CATSTKDREETQYF.

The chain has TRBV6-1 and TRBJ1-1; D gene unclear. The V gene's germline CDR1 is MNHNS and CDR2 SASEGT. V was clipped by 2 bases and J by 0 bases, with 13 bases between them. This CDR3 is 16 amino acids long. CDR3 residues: CASSEYRLRVNTEAFF. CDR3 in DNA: TGTGCCAGCAGTGAATATCGTCTGCGGGTGAACACTGAAGCTTTCTTT.

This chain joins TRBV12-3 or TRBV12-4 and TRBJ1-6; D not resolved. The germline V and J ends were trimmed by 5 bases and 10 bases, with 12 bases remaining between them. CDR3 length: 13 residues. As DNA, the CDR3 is TGTGCCAGCAGTGGTGGCCATTCGTCACCCCTCCACTTT. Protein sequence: CASSGGHSSPLHF.

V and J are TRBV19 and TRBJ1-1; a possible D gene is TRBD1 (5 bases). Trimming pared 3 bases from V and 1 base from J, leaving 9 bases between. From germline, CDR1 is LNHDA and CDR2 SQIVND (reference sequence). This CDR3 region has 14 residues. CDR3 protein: CASSIYGGNTEAFF. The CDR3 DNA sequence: TGTGCCAGTAGTATTTACGGGGGGAACACTGAAGCTTTCTTT.

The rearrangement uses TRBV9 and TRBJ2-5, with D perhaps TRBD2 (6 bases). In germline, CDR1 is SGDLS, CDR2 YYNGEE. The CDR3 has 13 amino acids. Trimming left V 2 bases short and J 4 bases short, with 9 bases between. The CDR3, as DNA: TGTGCCAGCAGCGTCGGGGGAGGAGAGACCCAGTACTTC. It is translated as CASSVGGGETQYF.

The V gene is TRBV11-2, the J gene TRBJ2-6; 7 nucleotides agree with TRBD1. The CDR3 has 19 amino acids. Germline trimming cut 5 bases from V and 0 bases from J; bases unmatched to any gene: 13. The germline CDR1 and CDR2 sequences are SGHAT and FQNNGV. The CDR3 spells CASSPDRWDSYSGANVLTF. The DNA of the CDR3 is TGTGCCAGCAGCCCCGACCGGTGGGACAGTTACTCTGGGGCCAACGTCCTGACTTTC.

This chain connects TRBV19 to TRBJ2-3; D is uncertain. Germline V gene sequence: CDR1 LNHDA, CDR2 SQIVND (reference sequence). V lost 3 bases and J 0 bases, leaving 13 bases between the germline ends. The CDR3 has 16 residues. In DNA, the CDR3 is TGTGCCAGTAGTATGCGCCAGGCAGCTAGCACAGATACGCAGTATTTT. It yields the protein CASSMRQAASTDTQYF.

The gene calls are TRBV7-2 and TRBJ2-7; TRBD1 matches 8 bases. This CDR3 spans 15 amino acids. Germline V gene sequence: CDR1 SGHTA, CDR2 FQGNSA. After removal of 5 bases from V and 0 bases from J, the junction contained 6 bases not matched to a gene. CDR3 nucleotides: TGTGCCAGCAGCACGCAGGGGGCTAGCTCCTACGAGCAGTACTTC. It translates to CASSTQGASSYEQYF.

This CDR3 is CASSLGGDSYEQYF. CDR3 in DNA: TGTGCCAGCAGTTTAGGGGGGGACTCCTACGAGCAGTACTTC. The V and J genes are TRBV28 and TRBJ2-7, with 7 bases aligning to TRBD2. The V gene's germline CDR1 is MDHEN and CDR2 SYDVKM. The CDR3 spans 14 residues. The J segment lost 0 bases and the V segment lost 2 bases, leaving 1 base of the junction unmatched.

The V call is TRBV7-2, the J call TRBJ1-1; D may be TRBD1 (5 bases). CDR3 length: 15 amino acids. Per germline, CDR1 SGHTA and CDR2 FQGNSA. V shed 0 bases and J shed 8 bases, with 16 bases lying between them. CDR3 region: CASSLAGVIRREAFF. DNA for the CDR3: TGTGCCAGCAGCTTAGCAGGGGTTATACGTAGGGAAGCTTTCTTT.

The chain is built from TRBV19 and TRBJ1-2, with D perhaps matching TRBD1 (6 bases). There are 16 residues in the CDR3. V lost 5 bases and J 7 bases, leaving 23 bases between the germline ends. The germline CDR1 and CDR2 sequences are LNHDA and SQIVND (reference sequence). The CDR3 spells CASSSFPFQGTGGYTF. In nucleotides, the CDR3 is TGTGCCAGTAGTTCTTTTCCCTTTCAGGGGACCGGTGGCTACACCTTC.

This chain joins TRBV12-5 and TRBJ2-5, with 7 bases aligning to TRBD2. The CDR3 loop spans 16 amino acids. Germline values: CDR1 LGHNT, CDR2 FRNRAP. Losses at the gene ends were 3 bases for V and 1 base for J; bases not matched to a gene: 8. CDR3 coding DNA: TGTGCTAGTGGTTTCCGGGAGGCTTGGCCCCAAGAGACCCAGTACTTC. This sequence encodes CASGFREAWPQETQYF.

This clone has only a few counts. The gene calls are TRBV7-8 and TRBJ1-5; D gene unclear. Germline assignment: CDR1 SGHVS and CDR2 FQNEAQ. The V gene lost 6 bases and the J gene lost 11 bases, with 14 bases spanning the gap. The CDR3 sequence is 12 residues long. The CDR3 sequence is CASSLSFGAQHF. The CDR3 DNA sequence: TGTGCCAGCAGTCTCTCCTTCGGGGCCCAGCATTTT.

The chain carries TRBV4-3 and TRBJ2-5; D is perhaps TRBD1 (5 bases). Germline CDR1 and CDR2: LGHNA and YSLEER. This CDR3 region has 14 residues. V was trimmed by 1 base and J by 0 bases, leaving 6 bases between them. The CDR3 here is CASSQVTDQETQYF. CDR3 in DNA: TGCGCCAGCAGCCAAGTGACAGACCAAGAGACCCAGTACTTC.

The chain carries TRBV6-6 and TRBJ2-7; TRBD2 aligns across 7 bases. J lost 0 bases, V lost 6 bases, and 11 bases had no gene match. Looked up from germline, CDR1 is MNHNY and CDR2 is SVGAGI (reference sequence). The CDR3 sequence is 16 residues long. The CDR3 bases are TGTGCCAGCAGGCCGGGTGCGGCGGGGGACTCCTACGAGCAGTACTTC. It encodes CASRPGAAGDSYEQYF.

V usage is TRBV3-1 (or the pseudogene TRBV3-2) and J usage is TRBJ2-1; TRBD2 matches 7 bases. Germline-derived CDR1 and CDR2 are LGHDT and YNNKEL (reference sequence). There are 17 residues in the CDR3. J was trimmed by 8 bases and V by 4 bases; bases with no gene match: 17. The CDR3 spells CASSPNPLAVPPYEQFF. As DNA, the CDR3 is TGTGCCAGCAGCCCAAACCCTCTAGCGGTGCCCCCATATGAGCAGTTCTTC.

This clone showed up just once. CDR3 region: CASVRGQGLLDEQYF. Here the CDR3 DNA reads TGTGCCAGCGTAAGAGGACAGGGGCTGTTGGACGAGCAGTACTTC. J is TRBJ2-7 and V is TRBV2; 9 nucleotides match TRBD1. The CDR3 consists of 15 residues. Per germline, CDR1 SNHLY and CDR2 FYNNEI. Trimming took 8 bases from V and 5 from J; bases not matched to a gene: 13. The full variable domain, completed using reference TRBV2 and TRBJ2-7, is EPEVTQTPSHQVTQMGQEVILRCVPISNHLYFYWYRQILGQKVEFLVSFYNNEISEKSEIFDDQFSVERPDGSNFTLKIRSTKLEDSAMYFCASVRGQGLLDEQYFGPGTRLTVT.

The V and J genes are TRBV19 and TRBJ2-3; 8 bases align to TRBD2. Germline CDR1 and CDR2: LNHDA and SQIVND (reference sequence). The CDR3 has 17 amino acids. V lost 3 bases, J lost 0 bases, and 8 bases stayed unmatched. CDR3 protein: CASSIGTSGSSTDTQYF. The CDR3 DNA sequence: TGTGCCAGTAGTATCGGAACTAGCGGATCTAGCACAGATACGCAGTATTTT.

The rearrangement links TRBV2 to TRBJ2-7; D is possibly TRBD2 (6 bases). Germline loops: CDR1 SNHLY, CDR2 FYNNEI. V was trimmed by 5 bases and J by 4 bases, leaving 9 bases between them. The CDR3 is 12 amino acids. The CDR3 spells CASSRGGYEQYF. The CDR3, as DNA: TGTGCCAGCAGTAGGGGAGGATACGAGCAGTACTTC.

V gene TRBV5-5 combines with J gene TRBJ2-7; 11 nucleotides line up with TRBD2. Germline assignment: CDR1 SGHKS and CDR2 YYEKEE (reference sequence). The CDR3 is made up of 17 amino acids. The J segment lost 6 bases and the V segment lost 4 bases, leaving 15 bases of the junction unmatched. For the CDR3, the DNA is TGTGCCAGCAGCCCTGGTAGTCTAGCGGGAGGCAGGGGCGAGCAGTACTTC. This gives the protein CASSPGSLAGGRGEQYF.

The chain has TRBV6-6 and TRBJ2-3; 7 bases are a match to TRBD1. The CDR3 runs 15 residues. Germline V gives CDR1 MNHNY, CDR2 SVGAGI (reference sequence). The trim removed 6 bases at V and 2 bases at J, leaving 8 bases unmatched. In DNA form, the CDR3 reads TGTGCCAGCAGAGATCAGGGGGTCGTCACAGATACGCAGTATTTT. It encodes CASRDQGVVTDTQYF.

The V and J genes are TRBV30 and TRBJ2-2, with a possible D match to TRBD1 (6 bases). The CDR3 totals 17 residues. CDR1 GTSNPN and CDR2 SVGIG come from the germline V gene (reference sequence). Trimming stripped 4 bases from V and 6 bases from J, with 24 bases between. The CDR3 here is CAWTTRPYRVGAGELFF. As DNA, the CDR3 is TGTGCCTGGACTACCCGGCCGTACAGGGTAGGCGCCGGGGAGCTGTTTTTT.